The clone carrying this T cell receptor (beta chain) was detected a few times. Using a J-beta primer mix together with a sample-barcoded 5' primer, a second PCR was run for about 7 to 12 cycles. MiXCR, run by TCRdb on the 5' RACE reads, gives a single entry per CDR3 protein. The data contain some 1.5 million distinct CDR3 sequences, roughly 27% of them singletons. These data originate in a study of blood T cells in healthy people across ages. CDR1 is SGHTA, CDR2 FQGNSA, per germline. The CDR3 runs to 13 residues. Trimming shortened V by 1 base and J by 5 bases, and 6 bases separated the two germline ends.

The sequencing input was blood. The V call is TRBV7-2, the J call TRBJ1-5; D is unresolved. The source is a woman in her 30s in good health. CDR3 sequence: CASSLVLDQPQHF. The CDR3 DNA reads as TGTGCCAGCAGCTTAGTGCTAGATCAGCCCCAGCATTTT. Variable domain in full (rest from reference TRBV7-2 and TRBJ1-5): GAGVSQSPSNKVTEKGKDVELRCDPISGHTALYWYRQSLGQGLEFLIYFQGNSAPDKSGLPSDRFSAERTGGSVSTLTIQRTQQEDSAVYLCASSLVLDQPQHFGDGTRLSIL.